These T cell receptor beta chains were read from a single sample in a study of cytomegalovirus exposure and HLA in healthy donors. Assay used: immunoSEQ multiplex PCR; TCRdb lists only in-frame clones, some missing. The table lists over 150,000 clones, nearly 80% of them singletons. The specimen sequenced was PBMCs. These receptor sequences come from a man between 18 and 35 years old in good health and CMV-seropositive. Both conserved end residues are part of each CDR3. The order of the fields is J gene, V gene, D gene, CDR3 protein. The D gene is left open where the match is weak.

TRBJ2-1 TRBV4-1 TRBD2 CASSSSWTSTVHEQFF
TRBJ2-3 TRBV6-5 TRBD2 CASSQSGTRADTQYF
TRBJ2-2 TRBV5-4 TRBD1 CASSRDRVDTGELFF
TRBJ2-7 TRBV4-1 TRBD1 CASSQTGTGTYEQYF
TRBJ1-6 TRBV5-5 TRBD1 CASSSLSGGSNSPLHF
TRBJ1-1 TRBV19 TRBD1 CASSPRQGAQLSAEAFF
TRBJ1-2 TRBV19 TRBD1 CASSTPPGQGARDYGYTF
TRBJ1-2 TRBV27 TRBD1 CASRQGDYGYTF
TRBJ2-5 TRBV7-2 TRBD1 CASSLGQGRQETQYF
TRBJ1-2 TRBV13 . CASSGRVATYYGYTF
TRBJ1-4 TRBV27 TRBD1 CASSPLTGANEKLFF
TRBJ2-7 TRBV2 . CASSDRYEQYF